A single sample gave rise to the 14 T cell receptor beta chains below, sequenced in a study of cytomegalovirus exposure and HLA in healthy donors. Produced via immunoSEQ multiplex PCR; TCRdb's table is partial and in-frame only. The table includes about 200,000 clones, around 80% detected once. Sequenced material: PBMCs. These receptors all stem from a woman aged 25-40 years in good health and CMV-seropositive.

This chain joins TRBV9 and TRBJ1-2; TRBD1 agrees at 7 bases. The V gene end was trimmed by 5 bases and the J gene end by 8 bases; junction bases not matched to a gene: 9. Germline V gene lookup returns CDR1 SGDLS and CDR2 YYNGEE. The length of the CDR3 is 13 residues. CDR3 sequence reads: CASSFRGAGGYTF. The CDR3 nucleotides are TGTGCCAGCAGTTTCAGGGGGGCTGGAGGCTACACCTTC.

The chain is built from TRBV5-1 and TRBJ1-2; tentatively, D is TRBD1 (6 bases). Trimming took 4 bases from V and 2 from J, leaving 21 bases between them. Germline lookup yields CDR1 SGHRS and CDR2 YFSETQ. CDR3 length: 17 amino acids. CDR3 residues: CASSADRYRDRNYGYTF. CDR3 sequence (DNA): TGCGCCAGCAGCGCCGATCGGTACAGGGATCGGAACTATGGCTACACCTTC.

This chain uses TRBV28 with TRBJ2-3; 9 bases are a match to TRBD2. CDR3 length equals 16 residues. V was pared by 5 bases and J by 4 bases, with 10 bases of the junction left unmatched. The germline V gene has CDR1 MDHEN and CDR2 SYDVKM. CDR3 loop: CASSPLTSGEADTQYF. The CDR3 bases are TGTGCCAGCAGTCCCCTGACTAGCGGAGAGGCAGATACGCAGTATTTT. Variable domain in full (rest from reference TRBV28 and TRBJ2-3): DVKVTQSSRYLVKRTGEKVFLECVQDMDHENMFWYRQDPGLGLRLIYFSYDVKMKEKGDIPEGYSVSREKKERFSLILESASTNQTSMYLCASSPLTSGEADTQYFGPGTRLTVL.

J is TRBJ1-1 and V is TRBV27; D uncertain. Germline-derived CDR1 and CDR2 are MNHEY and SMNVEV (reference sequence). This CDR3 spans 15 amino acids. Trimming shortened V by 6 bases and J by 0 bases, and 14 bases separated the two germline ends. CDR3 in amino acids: CASRRRGGMNTEAFF. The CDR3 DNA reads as TGTGCCAGCAGACGTCGTGGAGGTATGAACACTGAAGCTTTCTTT.

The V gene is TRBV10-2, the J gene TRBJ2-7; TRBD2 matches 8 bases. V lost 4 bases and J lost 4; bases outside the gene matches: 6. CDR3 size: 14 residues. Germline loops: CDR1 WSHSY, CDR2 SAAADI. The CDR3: CASSGGLVRYEQYF. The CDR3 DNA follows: TGCGCCAGCAGTGGGGGACTAGTGCGGTACGAGCAGTACTTC.

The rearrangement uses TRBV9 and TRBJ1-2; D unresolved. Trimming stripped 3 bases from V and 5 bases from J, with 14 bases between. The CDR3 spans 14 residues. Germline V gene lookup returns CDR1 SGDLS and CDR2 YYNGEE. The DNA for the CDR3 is TGTGCCAGCAGCGCCCTGGAGGGTCGGTATGGCTACACCTTC. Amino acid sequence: CASSALEGRYGYTF.

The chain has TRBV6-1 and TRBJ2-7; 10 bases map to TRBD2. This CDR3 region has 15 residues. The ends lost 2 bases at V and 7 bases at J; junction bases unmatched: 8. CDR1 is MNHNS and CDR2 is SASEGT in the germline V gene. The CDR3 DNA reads TGTGCCAGCAGTGAACGGCTAGCGGGAGTCGGTGAGCAGTACTTC. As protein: CASSERLAGVGEQYF.

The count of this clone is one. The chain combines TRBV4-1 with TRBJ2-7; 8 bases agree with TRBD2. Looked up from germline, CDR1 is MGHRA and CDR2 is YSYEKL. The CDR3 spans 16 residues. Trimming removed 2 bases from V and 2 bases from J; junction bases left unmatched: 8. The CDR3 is CASSQPSRTSTYEQYF. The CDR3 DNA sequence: TGCGCCAGCAGCCAACCAAGTCGGACTAGCACCTACGAGCAGTACTTC.

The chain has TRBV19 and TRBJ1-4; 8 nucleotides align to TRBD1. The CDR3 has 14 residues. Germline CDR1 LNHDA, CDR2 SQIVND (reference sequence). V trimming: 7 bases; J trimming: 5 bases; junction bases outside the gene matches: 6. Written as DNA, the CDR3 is TGTGCCAGTACAGGGGGCCGCCGGAATGAAAAACTGTTTTTT. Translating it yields CASTGGRRNEKLFF.

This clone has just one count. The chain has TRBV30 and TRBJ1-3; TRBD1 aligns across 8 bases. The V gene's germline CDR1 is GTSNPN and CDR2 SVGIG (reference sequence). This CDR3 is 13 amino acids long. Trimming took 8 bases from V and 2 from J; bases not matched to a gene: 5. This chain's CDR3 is CALWTGPGNTIYF. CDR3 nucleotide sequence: TGTGCCCTTTGGACAGGGCCTGGAAACACCATATATTTT.

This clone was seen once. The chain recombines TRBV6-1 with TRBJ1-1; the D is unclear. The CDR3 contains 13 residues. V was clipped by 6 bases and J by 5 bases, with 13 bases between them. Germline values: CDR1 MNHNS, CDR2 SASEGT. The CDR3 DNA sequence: TGTGCCAGCAGAAAGGATGGCGGGACTGAAGCTTTCTTT. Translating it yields CASRKDGGTEAFF.

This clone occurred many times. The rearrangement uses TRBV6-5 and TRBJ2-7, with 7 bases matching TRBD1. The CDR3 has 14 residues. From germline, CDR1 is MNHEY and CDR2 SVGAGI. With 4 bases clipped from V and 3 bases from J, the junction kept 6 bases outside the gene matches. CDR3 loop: CASSLGQLNYEQYF. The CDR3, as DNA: TGTGCCAGCAGTTTGGGACAGCTAAACTACGAGCAGTACTTC.

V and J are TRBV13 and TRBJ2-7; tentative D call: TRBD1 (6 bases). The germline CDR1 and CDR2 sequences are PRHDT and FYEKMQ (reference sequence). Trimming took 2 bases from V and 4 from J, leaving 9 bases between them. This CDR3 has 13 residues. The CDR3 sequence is CASSLRGGYEQYF. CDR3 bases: TGTGCCAGCAGCTTAAGAGGGGGATACGAGCAGTACTTC.

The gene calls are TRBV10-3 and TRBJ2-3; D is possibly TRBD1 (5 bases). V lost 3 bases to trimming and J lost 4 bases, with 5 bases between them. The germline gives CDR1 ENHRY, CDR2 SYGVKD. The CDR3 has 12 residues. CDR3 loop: CAISEGADTQYF. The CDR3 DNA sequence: TGTGCCATCAGTGAAGGGGCAGATACGCAGTATTTT.